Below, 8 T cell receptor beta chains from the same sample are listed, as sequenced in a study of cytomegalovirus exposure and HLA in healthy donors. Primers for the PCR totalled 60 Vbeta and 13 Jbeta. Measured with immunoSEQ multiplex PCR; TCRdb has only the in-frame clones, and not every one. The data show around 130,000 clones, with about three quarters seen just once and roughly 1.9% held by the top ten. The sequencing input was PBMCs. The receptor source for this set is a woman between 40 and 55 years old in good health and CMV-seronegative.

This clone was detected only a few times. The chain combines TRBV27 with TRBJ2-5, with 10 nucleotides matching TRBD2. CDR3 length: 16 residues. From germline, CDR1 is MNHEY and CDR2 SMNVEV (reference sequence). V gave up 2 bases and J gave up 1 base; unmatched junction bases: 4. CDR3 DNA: TGTGCCAGCAGTTTAGGTAGCGGGGGGCCCCAAGAGACCCAGTACTTC. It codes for CASSLGSGGPQETQYF.

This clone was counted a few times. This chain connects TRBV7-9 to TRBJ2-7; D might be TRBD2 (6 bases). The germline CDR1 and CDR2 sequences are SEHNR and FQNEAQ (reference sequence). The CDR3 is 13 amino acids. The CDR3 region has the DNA TGTGCGGTGGGAGGCGGACGGGCCTACGAGCAGTACTTC. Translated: CAVGGGRAYEQYF.

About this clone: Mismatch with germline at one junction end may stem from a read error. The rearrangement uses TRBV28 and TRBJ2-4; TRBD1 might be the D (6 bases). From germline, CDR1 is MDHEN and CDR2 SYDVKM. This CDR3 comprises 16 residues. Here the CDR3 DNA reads TGTGCCAGCAGTTTTCGTGGACAGACGAGTAAAAACAGTCAGTACTTC. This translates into CASSFRGQTSKNSQYF.

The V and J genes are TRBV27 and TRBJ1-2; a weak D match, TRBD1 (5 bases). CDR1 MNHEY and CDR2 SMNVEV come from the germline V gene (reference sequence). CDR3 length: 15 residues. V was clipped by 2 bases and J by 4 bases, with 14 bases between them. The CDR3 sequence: CASSLLSGTAYGYTF. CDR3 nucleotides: TGTGCCAGCAGTTTACTCTCAGGGACTGCCTATGGCTACACCTTC.

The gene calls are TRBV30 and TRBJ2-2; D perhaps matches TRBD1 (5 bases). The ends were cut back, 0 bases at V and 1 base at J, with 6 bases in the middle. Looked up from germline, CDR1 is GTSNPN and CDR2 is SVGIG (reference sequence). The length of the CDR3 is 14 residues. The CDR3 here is CAWSVGQNTGELFF. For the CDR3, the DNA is TGTGCCTGGAGTGTAGGACAGAACACCGGGGAGCTGTTTTTT.

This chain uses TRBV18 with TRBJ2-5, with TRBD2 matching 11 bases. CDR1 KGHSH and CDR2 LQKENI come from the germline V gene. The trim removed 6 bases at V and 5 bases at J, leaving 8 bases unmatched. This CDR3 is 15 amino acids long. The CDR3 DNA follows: TGTGCCAGCTCGCTTCCGGGACTAGCGGCGGAGACCCAGTACTTC. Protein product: CASSLPGLAAETQYF. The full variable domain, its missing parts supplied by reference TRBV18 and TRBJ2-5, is NAGVMQNPRHLVRRRGQEARLRCSPMKGHSHVYWYRQLPEEGLKFMVYLQKENIIDESGMPKERFSAEFPKEGPSILRIQQVVRGDSAAYFCASSLPGLAAETQYFGPGTRLLVL.

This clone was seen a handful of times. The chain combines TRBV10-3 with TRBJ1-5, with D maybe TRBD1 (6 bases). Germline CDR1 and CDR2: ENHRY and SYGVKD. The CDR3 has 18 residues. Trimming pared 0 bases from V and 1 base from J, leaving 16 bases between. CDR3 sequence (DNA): TGTGCCATCAGTGAGTCGAGGGAGGGGGAAAGGAGCAATCAGCCCCAGCATTTT. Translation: CAISESREGERSNQPQHF.

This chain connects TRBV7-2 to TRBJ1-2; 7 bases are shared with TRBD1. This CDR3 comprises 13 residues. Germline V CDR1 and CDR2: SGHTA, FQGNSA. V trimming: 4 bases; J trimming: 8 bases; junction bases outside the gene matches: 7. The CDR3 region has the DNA TGTGCCAGCAGCTCGACAGGGTTGAGAGGCTACACCTTC. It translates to CASSSTGLRGYTF.